This T cell receptor beta chain was found in a study of blood T cell repertoires in COVID-19. This clone was seen a handful of times. The data were produced by immunoSEQ multiplex PCR, yet TCRdb's version contains in-frame clones alone and is incomplete. The table records roughly 310,000 clones, about nine tenths of them present only once. J gave up 3 bases and V 4 bases, and 9 bases lay outside the gene matches. The CDR3 has 16 amino acids. Germline CDR1 and CDR2: LNHDA and SQIVND (reference sequence). The chain has TRBV19 and TRBJ2-3; TRBD1 matches at 8 bases. The sequence was obtained from a man in his 60s who had recovered from COVID-19. Sequencing used PBMCs or T cells enriched from blood (not recorded which). For the CDR3, the DNA is TGTGCCAGTAGTACCCGGCCGCAGGGGGCTACAGATACGCAGTATTTT. It codes for CASSTRPQGATDTQYF.